This TCR beta chain was found in a study of blood T cells in healthy people across ages. It was with a sample-barcoded 5' primer and a J-beta primer mix that a second PCR of roughly 7 to 12 cycles was run. TCRdb re-called the 5' RACE reads through MiXCR, storing one row per CDR3 protein. The table lists about 1.5 million distinct CDR3 sequences, approximately 42% of them singletons. The J segment lost 1 base and the V segment lost 8 bases, leaving 11 bases of the junction unmatched. This CDR3 region has 17 residues. Germline lookup yields CDR1 MNHEY and CDR2 SMNVEV (reference sequence). The clonotype was recovered from a woman under 30 in good health. Sequenced: blood. The V and J genes are TRBV27 and TRBJ2-2; 9 positions match TRBD1. CDR3 DNA: TGTGCCAGCCTGGGTGTTAGGACAGGGGTGAACACCGGGGAGCTGTTTTTT. Its protein is CASLGVRTGVNTGELFF.